The 24 T cell receptor beta chains reported below all come from one sample, sequenced in a study of cytomegalovirus exposure and HLA in healthy donors. The PCR made use of 60 Vbeta and 13 Jbeta primers. The data were produced by immunoSEQ multiplex PCR, yet TCRdb's version contains in-frame clones alone and is incomplete. The data contain some 170,000 clones, under 90% of them singletons. The sample comprised PBMCs. These TCRs come from a man aged 30 to 45 in good health and CMV-seronegative.

V gene TRBV10-3 combines with J gene TRBJ1-5; D uncertain. Germline assignment: CDR1 ENHRY and CDR2 SYGVKD. The ends were cut back, 2 bases at V and 6 bases at J, with 5 bases in the middle. The CDR3 runs 12 residues. In nucleotides, the CDR3 is TGTGCCATCAGTGAGGGAGGTCAGCCCCAGCATTTT. Translating it yields CAISEGGQPQHF.

The V call is TRBV15, the J call TRBJ2-1, with D unresolved. CDR3 length: 15 residues. Trimming left V 2 bases short and J 10 bases short, with 18 bases between. CDR1 LNHNV and CDR2 YYDKDF come from the germline V gene (reference sequence). The chain's CDR3 is CATSRPLNWAQEQFF. In DNA, the CDR3 is TGTGCCACCAGCAGACCTTTAAATTGGGCCCAGGAGCAGTTCTTC.

V gene TRBV9 combines with J gene TRBJ2-2; weak D call: TRBD1 (5 bases). The germline CDR1 and CDR2 sequences are SGDLS and YYNGEE. CDR3 size: 11 residues. The V gene lost 7 bases and the J gene lost 6 bases, with 7 bases spanning the gap. The CDR3 coding sequence is TGTGCCAGCGGGGCAGCCGGGGAGCTGTTTTTT. This sequence encodes CASGAAGELFF. Using reference TRBV9 and TRBJ2-2 for the parts outside the CDR3, the full variable domain is DSGVTQTPKHLITATGQRVTLRCSPRSGDLSVYWYQQSLDQGLQFLIQYYNGEERAKGNILERFSAQQFPDLHSELNLSSLELGDSALYFCASGAAGELFFGEGSRLTVL.

The V and J genes are TRBV29-1 and TRBJ1-3; 8 bases are a match to TRBD1. With 6 bases clipped from V and 2 bases from J, the junction kept 12 bases outside the gene matches. Germline CDR1 and CDR2: SQVTM and ANQGSEA. The CDR3 totals 16 residues. DNA for the CDR3: TGCAGCGTCGCGACGACAGGGGCGGCCCCTGGAAACACCATATATTTT. Translated: CSVATTGAAPGNTIYF.

This clone was observed at least ten times. The chain is built from TRBV7-9 and TRBJ1-1, with 8 bases aligning to TRBD1. The CDR3 runs to 16 residues. The germline CDR1 and CDR2 sequences are SEHNR and FQNEAQ (reference sequence). J gave up 10 bases and V 1 base, and 14 bases lay outside the gene matches. CDR3 sequence (DNA): TGTGCCAGCAGCTTAGGTGTTGCCAGGGGGCGAGTTGGAGCTTTCTTT. Encoded protein: CASSLGVARGRVGAFF.

The gene calls are TRBV7-7 and TRBJ2-2; maybe TRBD2 (6 bases). Trimming shortened V by 5 bases and J by 4 bases, and 11 bases separated the two germline ends. Looked up from germline, CDR1 is SSHAT and CDR2 is FNYEAQ (reference sequence). This CDR3 region has 14 residues. CDR3 residues: CASSLKEGTGELFF. The CDR3 bases are TGTGCCAGCAGCCTGAAGGAGGGCACCGGGGAGCTGTTTTTT.

J is TRBJ1-1 and V is TRBV11-1; TRBD1 aligns across 7 bases. Germline V lookup: CDR1 SGHAT, CDR2 FQDESV (reference sequence). The CDR3 consists of 15 residues. The trim removed 5 bases at V and 4 bases at J, leaving 10 bases unmatched. The CDR3 is CASSHALGGGTEAFF. As DNA, the CDR3 is TGTGCCAGCAGCCATGCTCTAGGGGGCGGCACTGAAGCTTTCTTT.

CDR3 nucleotide sequence: TGTGCCAGCAGTGAACGTCAGGGTACCTACGAGCAGTACTTC. It encodes CASSERQGTYEQYF. The chain combines TRBV6-5 with TRBJ2-7; D possibly corresponds to TRBD1 (5 bases). CDR1 is MNHEY, CDR2 SVGAGI, per germline. Trimming removed 5 bases at V and 2 bases at J, with 13 bases between. CDR3 size: 14 residues.

The chain carries TRBV27 and TRBJ2-7, with 8 bases aligning to TRBD1. This CDR3 contains 13 residues. After removal of 5 bases from V and 5 bases from J, the junction contained 5 bases not matched to a gene. Germline CDR1 reads MNHEY; CDR2 reads SMNVEV (reference sequence). CDR3 coding DNA: TGTGCCAGCAGTCATGACAGGGGCGACGAGCAGTACTTC. Amino acids: CASSHDRGDEQYF.

The J gene is TRBJ2-7, the V gene TRBV27; 9 nucleotides agree with TRBD1. V was clipped by 6 bases and J by 4 bases; unmatched bases: 10. The CDR3 covers 15 residues. Germline V gives CDR1 MNHEY, CDR2 SMNVEV (reference sequence). Here the CDR3 reads CASSPDPGQGYEQYF. The CDR3 bases are TGTGCCAGCAGCCCGGACCCGGGACAGGGTTACGAGCAGTACTTC.

The chain joins TRBV5-1 to TRBJ2-4; 14 bases fit TRBD2. There are 15 residues in the CDR3. The germline V gene has CDR1 SGHRS and CDR2 YFSETQ. V trimming: 0 bases; J trimming: 16 bases; junction bases outside the gene matches: 9. The CDR3 bases are TGCGCCAGCAGCTTGGAAGGGACTAGCGGGAGACCCTTTTACTTC. The encoded protein is CASSLEGTSGRPFYF.

The genes are TRBV10-3 and TRBJ2-5; 11 bases map to TRBD2. Trimming cost V 1 base and J 5 bases; bases outside gene matches: 15. Germline values: CDR1 ENHRY, CDR2 SYGVKD. This CDR3 is 19 amino acids long. The CDR3 sequence is CAISELGGGRLAGTETQYF. CDR3 sequence (DNA): TGTGCCATCAGTGAGTTAGGAGGGGGGCGACTAGCGGGGACGGAGACCCAGTACTTC.

The V call is TRBV30, the J call TRBJ2-3, with TRBD2 identical over 8 bases. Germline V gene data show CDR1 as GTSNPN and CDR2 as SVGIG (reference sequence). The CDR3 loop spans 13 amino acids. V trimming: 8 bases; J trimming: 5 bases; junction bases outside the gene matches: 9. The chain's CDR3 is CAGEAGVGDTQYF. Here the CDR3 DNA reads TGTGCCGGGGAAGCGGGGGTGGGAGATACGCAGTATTTT.

This clone was picked up a small number of times. The chain combines TRBV28 with TRBJ1-2; tentative D call: TRBD1 (6 bases). Germline values: CDR1 MDHEN, CDR2 SYDVKM. Trimming left V 5 bases short and J 0 bases short, with 13 bases between. CDR3 length: 15 residues. Here the CDR3 reads CASSGRGAPNYGYTF. The CDR3 coding sequence is TGTGCCAGCAGTGGGCGGGGGGCTCCTAACTATGGCTACACCTTC.

The chain recombines TRBV29-1 with TRBJ2-3; D perhaps matches TRBD1 (6 bases). CDR3 length: 14 amino acids. CDR1 SQVTM and CDR2 ANQGSEA come from the germline V gene. Trimming removed 6 bases from V and 1 base from J, with 14 bases in between. The CDR3 reads CSVRQGLGTDTQYF. In DNA form, the CDR3 reads TGCAGCGTACGTCAGGGGTTGGGCACAGATACGCAGTATTTT.

This chain links TRBV28 with TRBJ1-4; 12 bases agree with TRBD1. Germline CDR1 reads MDHEN; CDR2 reads SYDVKM. The junction had 5 bases not matched to a gene; V was cut back by 4 bases and J by 5 bases. The CDR3 contains 16 residues. The DNA of the CDR3 is TGTGCCAGCAGTTCCCGGGACAGGGGGCTCAATGAAAAACTGTTTTTT. This encodes CASSSRDRGLNEKLFF.

There are a few counts of this clone. The chain employs TRBV5-1 and TRBJ2-7; 9 bases match TRBD1. Germline V gene data show CDR1 as SGHRS and CDR2 as YFSETQ. V shed 3 bases and J 4 bases; nucleotides not matched to a gene: 5. This CDR3 contains 14 residues. CDR3 DNA sequence: TGCGCCAGCAGCTCCGGGACAGGGATTTACGAGCAGTACTTC. Translated, it gives CASSSGTGIYEQYF.

CDR3: CASRGTSGRAGPSTDTQYF. In DNA, the CDR3 is TGCGCCAGCAGGGGGACTAGCGGGAGGGCCGGACCAAGCACAGATACGCAGTATTTT. The V and J genes are TRBV10-1 and TRBJ2-3; TRBD2 agrees at 16 bases. Germline values: CDR1 WNHNN, CDR2 SYGVQD (reference sequence). J lost 0 bases, V lost 6 bases, and 9 bases had no gene match. This CDR3 has 19 residues.

Comments on this clone: The same CDR3 also results from other DNA sequences found in this sample. The rearrangement uses TRBV27 and TRBJ1-2; D not resolved. The CDR3 extends over 14 amino acids. The germline CDR1 and CDR2 sequences are MNHEY and SMNVEV (reference sequence). Trimming removed 1 base from V and 6 bases from J, with 12 bases in between. CDR3 nucleotide sequence: TGTGCCAGCAGTTTATTCGGGAGGGCGGATGGCTACACCTTC. It translates to CASSLFGRADGYTF.

The rearrangement uses TRBV9 and TRBJ1-5, with 9 bases matching TRBD1. The germline gives CDR1 SGDLS, CDR2 YYNGEE. The ends lost 3 bases at V and 1 base at J; junction bases unmatched: 11. This CDR3 has 18 residues. The CDR3, as DNA: TGTGCCAGCAGCGCAAAGGGGACAGGGATAGCGAGCAATCAGCCCCAGCATTTT. Translation gives CASSAKGTGIASNQPQHF.

V usage is TRBV10-2 and J usage is TRBJ2-1; tentative D call: TRBD1 (6 bases). This CDR3 is 15 amino acids long. Trimming stripped 7 bases from V and 4 bases from J, with 17 bases between. Germline V CDR1 and CDR2: WSHSY, SAAADI. This chain's CDR3 is CASMRGQGHYNEQFF. The CDR3 DNA reads as TGCGCCAGCATGAGAGGTCAGGGACATTACAATGAGCAGTTCTTC.

The gene calls are TRBV10-3 and TRBJ1-1; D uncertain. This CDR3 has 13 amino acids. V lost 8 bases, J lost 3 bases, and 13 bases lay in between. Germline V CDR1 and CDR2: ENHRY, SYGVKD. CDR3 DNA sequence: TGTGCCATCTCTCTCGAGGGCGACACTGAAGCTTTCTTT. Translated, it gives CAISLEGDTEAFF.

J is TRBJ1-2 and V is TRBV28, with D unclear. This CDR3 spans 12 amino acids. The germline V and J ends were trimmed by 4 bases and 6 bases, with 9 bases remaining between them. In germline, CDR1 is MDHEN, CDR2 SYDVKM. The CDR3 is CASSSPTHGYTF. In DNA, the CDR3 is TGTGCCAGCAGTTCACCAACTCATGGCTACACCTTC.

CDR3 loop: CASSVRTGTNTEAFF. CDR3 in DNA: TGTGCCAGCAGCGTCCGCACAGGGACGAACACTGAAGCTTTCTTT. This chain joins TRBV9 and TRBJ1-1; weak D call: TRBD1 (6 bases). This CDR3 has 15 amino acids. Germline CDR1 reads SGDLS; CDR2 reads YYNGEE. V lost 2 bases, J lost 1 base, and 12 bases lay in between.